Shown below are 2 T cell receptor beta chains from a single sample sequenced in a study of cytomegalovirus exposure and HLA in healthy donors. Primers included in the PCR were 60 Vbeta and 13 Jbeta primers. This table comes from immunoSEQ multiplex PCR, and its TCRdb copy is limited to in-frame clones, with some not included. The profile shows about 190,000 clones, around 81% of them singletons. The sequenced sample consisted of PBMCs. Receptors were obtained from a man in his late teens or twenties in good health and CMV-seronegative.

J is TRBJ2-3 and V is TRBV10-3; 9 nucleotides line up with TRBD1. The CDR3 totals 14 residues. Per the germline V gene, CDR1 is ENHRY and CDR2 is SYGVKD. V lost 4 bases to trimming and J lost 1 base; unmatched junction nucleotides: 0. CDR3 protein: CAISGDRGTDTQYF. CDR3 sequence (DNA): TGTGCCATCAGTGGGGACAGGGGCACAGATACGCAGTATTTT.

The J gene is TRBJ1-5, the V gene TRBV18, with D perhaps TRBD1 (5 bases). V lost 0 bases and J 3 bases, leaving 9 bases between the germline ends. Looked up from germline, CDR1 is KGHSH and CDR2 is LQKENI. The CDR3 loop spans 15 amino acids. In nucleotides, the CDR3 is TGTGCCAGCTCACCACCAGGGGTTATCAATCAGCCCCAGCATTTT. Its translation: CASSPPGVINQPQHF.